This T cell receptor (beta chain) comes out of a study of T cells in localized non-small cell lung cancer. General study results and limits: For the top 100 tumor clones, a median about 50 also appeared in adjacent lung.

The table came from immunoSEQ multiplex PCR; TCRdb's copy has only in-frame clones and leaves some out. The sample includes some 56,000 clones, roughly 90% of them seen just once. About this clone itself: Its antigen is undetermined.

V dropped 2 bases and J dropped 8 bases, with 13 bases sitting between them. Germline CDR1 is SGHTA and CDR2 is FQGNSA. CDR3 size: 14 residues. The chain employs TRBV7-2 and TRBJ2-1; no clear D. The receptor was isolated from a woman between 40 and 69 years old with stage I lung adenocarcinoma. The source was peripheral blood, collected before any cancer treatment. The CDR3 DNA reads as TGTGCCAGCAGCTTATATGCCCGCGACCATGAGCAGTTCTTC. Its translation is CASSLYARDHEQFF.